This T cell receptor (beta chain) was observed in a study of shared clonotypes between healthy human individuals. Study observations and caveats: Clonotypes which were not shared had lower generation probabilities than clonotypes that all four donors shared.

Using immunoSEQ multiplex PCR, the repertoire was profiled, and TCRdb retains in-frame clones only, with some absent. The table records roughly 1 million clones, roughly 70% of them present only once. Points on this clone: Its cognate antigen is unknown.

V was cut by 5 bases and J by 1 base, with 15 bases left in between. CDR1 is MDHEN, CDR2 SYDVKM, per germline. The CDR3 spans 15 residues. The sample was memory CD4+ T cells sorted from blood. Subset of the sample: CD45RA-negative fraction. The receptor was isolated from a man younger than 35 in good health. The rearrangement uses TRBV28 and TRBJ2-7; a weak D match, TRBD1 (6 bases). CDR3 in amino acids: CASSKTGLSSYEQYF. DNA for the CDR3: TGTGCCAGCAGTAAAACAGGGCTATCTTCCTACGAGCAGTACTTC.